A single T cell receptor (beta chain) is shown here with its context. The data were produced by immunoSEQ multiplex PCR, yet TCRdb's version contains in-frame clones alone and is incomplete. There are some 180,000 clones in the sample; 85% occur only once, and around 7.5% lies in the top ten. The data stem from a study of blood T cell repertoires in COVID-19. V shed 3 bases and J 1 base; nucleotides not matched to a gene: 1. CDR1 and CDR2 (germline): MRHNA, SNTAGT. The CDR3 has 14 amino acids. The sequence was obtained from a woman aged 60 to 75 with acute or convalescent COVID-19. This rearrangement joins TRBV6-4 to TRBJ2-3; TRBD2 matches 7 bases. Sequencing used peripheral blood. The CDR3 nucleotides are TGTGCCAGCAGTGAAACTAGCGGCACAGATACGCAGTATTTT. Its translation is CASSETSGTDTQYF.